This T cell receptor beta chain was recovered during a study of beta chain features in type 1 diabetes. Study details: Comparable age, gender and cell yields were observed in patients relative to healthy donors. Points from the study as a whole: Comparison showed that naive, central memory and Treg TCRB repertoires appeared more similar among patients than among healthy donors. Type 1 diabetes patients showed fewer insertions and more deletions at VDJ junctions. TCRB CDR3 length was moderately but significantly reduced in all four CD4+ subsets of Type 1 diabetes patients.

Averaging approximately 110 mL, one heparinised blood draw came from each individual donor. This clone was seen once. Antigen specificity is unknown. The sequenced template was cDNA made from the entire isolated RNA. The protocol was immunoSEQ multiplex PCR, while the TCRdb copy is restricted to in-frame clones and leaves out a portion. The sample lists approximately 150,000 clones, over 55% occurring once. The CDR3 spans 13 residues. The V gene lost 6 bases and the J gene lost 5 bases, with 13 bases spanning the gap. The V gene's germline CDR1 is MDHEN and CDR2 SYDVKM. The sequenced sample was naive CD4+ T cells from blood. The chain carries TRBV28 and TRBJ2-5, with D uncertain. This clonotype was sampled from a man aged 25-45 years with type 1 diabetes. The CDR3 here is CASRTTLPETQYF. The CDR3 nucleotides read TGTGCCAGCAGAACAACCCTTCCGGAGACCCAGTACTTC.